Shown below are 10 T cell receptor beta chains from a single sample sequenced in a study of post-analysis software for immune sequencing data. Study-wide findings and caveats: TRBV5-6, TRBV5-1 and TRBV20-1 were among 4 or 5 TRBV segments more frequent in patients than controls.

These receptors lack a known antigen. The TCR beta cDNA libraries carried unique molecular identifiers. TCRdb called the PCR reads again in MiXCR, with one record for every CDR3 protein. The table includes about 810,000 distinct CDR3 sequences, roughly 58% detected once. The sample taken for sequencing was blood. The receptors were sampled from a girl under 18 with multiple sclerosis.

Turning to this clonotype: Likely a read error: the CDR3 ends without its conserved phenylalanine or tryptophan. The rearrangement joins TRBV5-1 to TRBJ1-2; possibly TRBD1 for D (5 bases). CDR3 length: 16 residues. CDR1 is SGHRS, CDR2 YFSETQ, per germline. V dropped 1 base and J dropped 0 bases, with 13 bases sitting between them. The CDR3 bases are TGCGCCAGCAGCTTGCGAGGGGATGAGTCTAACTATGGCTACACCTTA. This translates into CASSLRGDESNYGYTL.

There are a few counts of this clonotype. The chain joins TRBV20-1 to TRBJ1-5, with a tentative D call TRBD1 (5 bases). Per the germline V gene, CDR1 is DFQATT and CDR2 is SNEGSKA (reference sequence). Trimming took off 6 bases at V and 2 bases at J, with 20 bases between the two ends. The CDR3 sequence is 16 residues long. The CDR3 here is CSALQFGQGGNQPQHF. CDR3 nucleotide sequence: TGCAGTGCCCTACAGTTCGGGCAGGGAGGCAATCAGCCCCAGCATTTT.

This chain links TRBV20-1 with TRBJ2-7, with a possible D match to TRBD2 (6 bases). CDR1 is DFQATT and CDR2 is SNEGSKA in the germline V gene (reference sequence). This CDR3 is 13 amino acids long. V dropped 5 bases and J dropped 9 bases, with 20 bases sitting between them. The CDR3 region is CSARTSRDAGQYF. Written as DNA, the CDR3 is TGCAGTGCTCGAACTAGCCGGGATGCGGGGCAGTACTTC.

The rearrangement joins TRBV21-1 to TRBJ2-1; the D call TRBD2 from the table was never checked on the DNA. TRBV21-1 is annotated as a pseudogene. CDR3 size: 17 residues. CDR3 in amino acids: CASSKVSASGALGEQFF. The CDR3 nucleotides read TGTGCCAGCAGCAAAGTTTCGGCTAGCGGTGCCCTGGGTGAGCAGTTCTTC.

This clonotype came up a few times. The junction and the germline gene differ at one end; a read error may be behind it. The chain carries TRBV6-5 and TRBJ2-3, with TRBD1 matching over 8 bases. CDR1 is MNHEY and CDR2 is SVGAGI in the germline V gene. The CDR3 length is 12 residues. CDR3 sequence: CASRAGTGTQYF. The CDR3, as DNA: TGTGCCAGCAGGGCCGGGACAGGTACGCAGTATTTT.

This clonotype was counted ten times or more. This sequence joins TRBV5-1 and TRBJ2-5; D is uncertain. From germline, CDR1 is SGHRS and CDR2 YFSETQ. Between the trimmed V and J ends, which lost 0 bases and 2 bases, there was a span of 5 bases. The CDR3 extends over 13 amino acids. DNA of the CDR3: TGCGCCAGCAGCTTGGGGGAACAAGAGACCCAGTACTTC. Its protein product is CASSLGEQETQYF.

The chain joins TRBV4-1 to TRBJ2-5; D not resolved. CDR1 is MGHRA and CDR2 is YSYEKL in the germline V gene. V was pared by 1 base and J by 5 bases, with 23 bases between. The CDR3 is 18 residues long. The CDR3 loop reads CASSQAPELTSIGETQYF. CDR3 coding DNA: TGCGCCAGCAGCCAAGCGCCCGAGTTAACCAGTATTGGGGAGACCCAGTACTTC.

This clonotype has a count of ten or more. The CDR3 bases are TGCAGCGCCCGTAGCGGGATCCACGAGCAGTACTTC. Protein: CSARSGIHEQYF. V is TRBV29-1 and J is TRBJ2-7, with TRBD2 matching over 8 bases. Trimming removed 7 bases from V and 5 bases from J; junction bases left unmatched: 7. The CDR3 runs to 12 residues. From germline, CDR1 is SQVTM and CDR2 ANQGSEA.

The rearrangement links TRBV12-3 or TRBV12-4 to TRBJ2-4; 9 positions match TRBD2. The J call is in doubt because the DNA end fits TRBJ2-7 better. The CDR3 extends over 16 amino acids. The CDR3 here is CASSSRRGSGRYEQYF. For the CDR3, the DNA is TGTGCCAGCAGTTCACGCCGAGGTAGCGGGAGATACGAGCAGTACTTC.

This clonotype has only a few counts. This rearrangement joins TRBV29-1 to TRBJ1-2; D gene uncertain. The CDR3 is 12 residues long. Germline V CDR1 and CDR2: SQVTM, ANQGSEA. V dropped 4 bases and J dropped 4 bases, with 10 bases sitting between them. The CDR3 spells CSVVLGPYGYTF. For the CDR3, the DNA is TGCAGCGTTGTGTTGGGCCCCTATGGCTACACCTTC. Supplemented by reference TRBV29-1 and TRBJ1-2, the full variable domain reads SAVISQKPSRDICQRGTSLTIQCQVDSQVTMMFWYRQQPGQSLTLIATANQGSEATYESGFVIDKFPISRPNLTFSTLTVSNMSPEDSSIYLCSVVLGPYGYTFGSGTRLTVV.